These T cell receptor beta chains were read from a single sample in a study of technical replicates of blood from several donors. Data came from immunoSEQ multiplex PCR; TCRdb stores just in-frame clones and leaves some out. In the table there are approximately 76,000 clones, 75% to 95% of which are singletons. Sequenced material: T cells isolated from PBMCs. All receptors derive from a human donor in good health. CDR3s include the opening cysteine and the closing phenylalanine or tryptophan. A D gene is named only where the DNA matches it firmly. A row's size may be missing; if present it is once, few, many or a size class.

cdr3_aa cdr3_nt v_call clone_size j_call d_call
CASSPLAGHSTDTQYF TGTGCCAGCAGTCCCTTAGCGGGACATAGCACAGATACGCAGTATTTT TRBV7-9 - TRBJ2-3 TRBD2
CASSQGAGQVSYEQYF TGCGCCAGCAGCCAGGGCGCCGGACAGGTCTCCTACGAGCAGTACTTC TRBV4-1 - TRBJ2-7 TRBD1
CASSWDSPNQPQHF TGCGCCAGCAGCTGGGACAGCCCCAATCAGCCCCAGCATTTT TRBV5-1 once TRBJ1-5 TRBD1
CASSVDATRHF TGTGCCAGCAGCGTAGATGCGACACGGCATTTC TRBV9 - TRBJ1-2 -
CASRGDSLGYTF TGTGCCAGCAGGGGGGACTCTTTAGGCTACACCTTC TRBV13 - TRBJ1-2 -
CSANPGAGGSSGANVLTF TGCAGCGCCAACCCGGGGGCAGGGGGGTCCTCTGGGGCCAACGTCCTGACTTTC TRBV29-1 - TRBJ2-6 -
CASSVGHSYEQYF TGTGCCAGTAGTGTTGGACATTCGTACGAGCAGTACTTC TRBV19 once TRBJ2-7 -
CASSLVGGFAGELFF TGTGCCAGCAGCTTAGTGGGAGGGTTTGCCGGGGAGCTGTTTTTT TRBV7-2 - TRBJ2-2 TRBD2
CAGERGLGLNGYTF TGTGCCGGCGAACGGGGACTTGGACTCAATGGCTACACCTTC TRBV30 - TRBJ1-2 -
CASSLGASSYNSPLHF TGCGCCAGCAGCTTGGGGGCCAGCTCCTATAATTCACCCCTCCACTTT TRBV5-1 - TRBJ1-6 -
CASSPRPTGGFSGANVLTF TGTGCCAGCAGCCCCCGACCGACAGGGGGTTTCTCTGGGGCCAACGTCCTGACTTTC TRBV7-2 - TRBJ2-6 TRBD1
CASSLGYGRGLAFF TGTGCCAGCAGTTTAGGGTATGGCAGGGGGCTAGCTTTCTTT TRBV27 - TRBJ1-1 TRBD1
CASRGGIYGYTF TGTGCCAGTCGGGGGGGGATCTATGGCTACACCTTC TRBV28 - TRBJ1-2 -
CATSREGAANEKLFF TGTGCCACCAGCAGAGAGGGGGCCGCTAATGAAAAACTGTTTTTT TRBV15 - TRBJ1-4 -
CSGGGVHEQYF TGCAGCGGCGGGGGGGTCCACGAGCAGTACTTC TRBV20-1 - TRBJ2-7 TRBD2
CASSYGTGGGTEAFF TGTGCCAGCAGCTACGGGACAGGGGGAGGGACTGAAGCTTTCTTT TRBV6-1 - TRBJ1-1 TRBD1
CASSLSQSQPQHF TGTGCCAGCAGCTTAAGTCAAAGCCAGCCCCAGCATTTT TRBV7-8 - TRBJ1-5 -
CASSGALAPTQYF TGTGCCAGCAGTGGGGCACTAGCGCCGACCCAGTACTTC TRBV27 - TRBJ2-5 TRBD2
CASSPGRTGTNTEAFF TGTGCCAGCTCACCGGGGAGGACAGGGACAAACACTGAAGCTTTCTTT TRBV18 - TRBJ1-1 TRBD1
CASSSRDRDGQYF TGTGCCAGCAGTTCCCGGGACAGGGACGGGCAGTACTTC TRBV6-5 - TRBJ2-7 TRBD1
CASNHGGPYNEQFF TGTGCCAGCAACCACGGGGGGCCCTACAATGAGCAGTTCTTC TRBV9 - TRBJ2-1 -
CASSLVVVRETQYF TGTGCCAGCAGCTTGGTTGTGGTTCGGGAGACCCAGTACTTC TRBV5-6 - TRBJ2-5 -
CASSQDPGTVYEQYF TGTGCCAGCAGCCAAGATCCTGGGACAGTCTACGAGCAGTACTTC TRBV4-2 once TRBJ2-7 TRBD1
CASSYSRSNQPQHF TGTGCCAGCAGTTACTCGAGAAGCAATCAGCCCCAGCATTTT TRBV6-5 - TRBJ1-5 -
CASTKPIESEETQYF TGTGCCAGCACCAAACCGATCGAGTCTGAGGAGACCCAGTACTTC TRBV21-1 - TRBJ2-5 -
CASSLVYQETQYF TGTGCCAGCAGCTTAGTCTACCAAGAGACCCAGTACTTC TRBV11-2 - TRBJ2-5 -
CASIDKQGWGNQPQHF TGTGCCAGTATCGACAAACAGGGTTGGGGCAATCAGCCCCAGCATTTT TRBV19 - TRBJ1-5 -
CASSESGGSQYF TGCGCCAGCAGTGAGTCGGGGGGTTCCCAGTACTTC TRBV10-2 - TRBJ2-5 -
CASSTEPTGRRAYNEQFF TGTGCCAGCAGCACCGAACCGACAGGGCGTCGGGCCTACAATGAGCAGTTCTTC TRBV7-8 - TRBJ2-1 TRBD1
CASSLSPGSYSGNTIYF TGTGCCAGCAGCTTATCCCCAGGGTCCTACTCTGGAAACACCATATATTTT TRBV7-9 - TRBJ1-3 -
CSVVQGTGSYEQYF TGCAGCGTTGTTCAAGGGACAGGCTCCTACGAGCAGTACTTC TRBV29-1 - TRBJ2-7 TRBD1
CASSLNTGLENTIYF TGTGCCAGCAGTCTAAATACAGGGTTAGAGAACACCATATATTTT TRBV27 - TRBJ1-3 -
CASSEIGTSGTNEQFF TGTGCCAGCAGTGAAATTGGGACTAGCGGGACAAATGAGCAGTTCTTC TRBV6-1 - TRBJ2-1 TRBD2
CASSTWDSFYNSPLHF TGTGCCAGCAGCACTTGGGACAGCTTTTATAATTCACCCCTCCACTTT TRBV5-5 - TRBJ1-6 TRBD1
CASTSRLRNEQFF TGTGCCAGCACGTCCAGGCTTCGGAATGAGCAGTTCTTC TRBV6-5 - TRBJ2-1 -
CASSAQSADTEAFF TGTGCCAGCAGTGCCCAGAGTGCGGACACTGAAGCTTTCTTT TRBV25-1 few TRBJ1-1 -
CAWTTGGGPPDTQYF TGTGCCTGGACCACTGGGGGGGGGCCTCCCGATACGCAGTATTTT TRBV30 - TRBJ2-3 -
CASSQDESAGTEAFF TGCGCCAGCAGCCAAGATGAGTCGGCGGGCACTGAAGCTTTCTTT TRBV4-1 - TRBJ1-1 -
CASSLVGGAEAFF TGCGCCAGCAGCTTGGTAGGGGGAGCTGAAGCTTTCTTT TRBV5-1 - TRBJ1-1 -
CAWFPDSTEPYGYTF TGTGCCTGGTTCCCGGACAGCACCGAACCTTATGGCTACACCTTC TRBV30 - TRBJ1-2 -
CASSFMTSGGGVSYNEQFF TGTGCCAGCAGCTTTATGACTAGCGGGGGGGGAGTGTCCTACAATGAGCAGTTCTTC TRBV5-4 - TRBJ2-1 TRBD2
CASRKLAGGPLDEQFF TGTGCCAGCAGAAAACTAGCGGGAGGTCCCCTCGATGAGCAGTTCTTC TRBV5-4 once TRBJ2-1 TRBD2
CASSRSHRDRGLDTADTQYF TGTGCCAGCAGTCGATCTCACCGGGACAGGGGGCTGGACACAGCAGATACGCAGTATTTT TRBV14 - TRBJ2-3 TRBD1
CASSAAGTGVYEQYF TGTGCCAGCAGCGCCGCCGGGACAGGGGTATACGAGCAGTACTTC TRBV5-4 - TRBJ2-7 TRBD1
CASSRGRSYEQYF TGTGCCAGCTCCAGGGGACGCTCCTACGAGCAGTACTTC TRBV6-5 - TRBJ2-7 -
CASSAAASRGYF TGCGCCAGCAGTGCGGCTGCGAGCCGGGGGTATTTT TRBV10-2 - TRBJ2-3 -
CSASIGNTIYF TGCAGTGCTAGCATTGGAAACACCATATATTTT TRBV20-1 - TRBJ1-3 -
CASSFSWYYTQYF TGTGCCAGCAGCTTTTCGTGGTACTATACGCAGTATTTT TRBV21-1 once TRBJ2-3 -
CASVGGTGNYEQYF TGTGCCAGCGTGGGCGGGACAGGAAACTACGAGCAGTACTTC TRBV10-3 - TRBJ2-7 TRBD1
CASSHGETGSNTGELFF TGTGCCAGCAGCCATGGGGAGACAGGCTCTAACACCGGGGAGCTGTTTTTT TRBV11-3 - TRBJ2-2 -
CASSLRSNYGYTF TGTGCCAGCAGTTTAAGGAGTAACTATGGCTACACCTTC TRBV28 - TRBJ1-2 -
CASSETNRVSSYEQYF TGTGCCAGCAGTGAGACTAACAGGGTGAGCTCCTACGAGCAGTACTTC TRBV6-1 - TRBJ2-7 -
CATSRGGGRALYEQYF TGTGCCACCAGTCGAGGTGGCGGGAGGGCCTTATACGAGCAGTACTTC TRBV27 - TRBJ2-7 TRBD2
CASSVTGAGELFF TGTGCCAGCAGCGTAACAGGGGCCGGGGAGCTGTTTTTT TRBV9 - TRBJ2-2 TRBD1
CASSKQPGLAEPGDEQFF TGTGCCAGCAGCAAACAGCCGGGACTAGCGGAGCCCGGCGATGAGCAGTTCTTC TRBV21-1 - TRBJ2-1 -
CSARVQYGYTF TGCAGTGCTAGAGTACAGTATGGCTACACCTTC TRBV20-1 once TRBJ1-2 -